Below, one T cell receptor beta chain is given with its context. The data are from a study of blood T cell repertoires in COVID-19. Across the study: Both acute and convalescent COVID-19 samples were obtained from the United States, Italy and Spain. PBMCs, B-cell-depleted T cells, or T cells provided the cDNA or gDNA that made up the material.

CDR1 and CDR2 (germline): MNHEY, SMNVEV (reference sequence). V was trimmed by 6 bases and J by 6 bases, leaving 12 bases between them. The CDR3 loop spans 13 amino acids. In the study's own analysis: Nucleated cell counts were estimated from reference gene primer amplification. Profiled with immunoSEQ multiplex PCR; TCRdb holds only in-frame clones, not every one. D and trimming were read from the DNA, whereas the V and J calls and clone size are those reported in that table. The table lists about 81,000 clones, more than 75% of them singletons. The TCR was taken from a man in his sixties with acute or convalescent COVID-19. Sequences were obtained from peripheral blood. The chain uses TRBV27 and TRBJ2-1, with D unclear. This CDR3 is CASSLQRGNEQFF. DNA of the CDR3: TGTGCCAGCAGCCTTCAGCGTGGCAATGAGCAGTTCTTC.